The entry below gives a single T cell receptor (beta chain) sequence along with its context. The sample belongs to a study of T cells in Graves' hyperthyroidism and ophthalmopathy. V lost 7 bases to trimming and J lost 2 bases; unmatched junction nucleotides: 6. The CDR3 runs to 14 residues. Germline loops: CDR1 SEHNR, CDR2 FQNEAQ (reference sequence). The CDR3 regions of TCR beta were amplified from RNA transcripts. The HTBI primer set was used in a first-round RT-PCR of the TCR CDR3. TCRdb recomputed calls from the multiplex PCR reads with MiXCR, one row per CDR3 protein. The top ten hold roughly 30% of the sample, which has over 700,000 distinct CDR3 sequences, under 45% seen once.

V usage is TRBV7-9 and J usage is TRBJ2-3, with 7 bases fitting TRBD1. The sequence was collected from a woman in her forties with Graves' hyperthyroidism. The specimen sequenced was blood. DNA of the CDR3: TGTGCCAGCAAATTGGGGACAGTCACAGATACGCAGTATTTT. Translated, it gives CASKLGTVTDTQYF.